The rows below give T cell receptor beta chains drawn from one sample of a study of blood T cells in healthy people across ages. TCRdb recomputed calls from the 5' RACE reads with MiXCR, one row per CDR3 protein. The sample holds around 1,800,000 distinct CDR3 sequences, about 39% seen once. The sample was blood. The receptors come from a human donor in good health. Both conserved end residues are part of each CDR3. The order of the fields is D gene, clone size, V gene, J gene, CDR3 protein, CDR3 DNA. The D gene is left open where the match is weak. Clone sizes are given selectively: once, few, many, or a class where the clone is expanded.

>TRBD1|.|TRBV29-1|TRBJ2-5
CSVDRGLPETQYF
TGCAGCGTTGACAGGGGGCTCCCTGAGACCCAGTACTTC
>TRBD1|few|TRBV10-3|TRBJ2-7
CAISRDRAYEQYF
TGTGCCATCAGTCGGGACAGAGCCTACGAGCAGTACTTC
>TRBD1|.|TRBV11-2|TRBJ2-3
CASNSPGQESLLDTQYF
TGTGCCAGCAACTCGCCGGGACAGGAATCATTGCTGGATACGCAGTATTTT
>.|few|TRBV7-2|TRBJ1-5
CASSLEIGVTQPQHF
TGTGCCAGCAGCTTAGAAATCGGGGTGACTCAGCCCCAGCATTTT
>.|few|TRBV6-5|TRBJ1-2
CASTPLDRNYGYTF
TGTGCCAGCACCCCACTCGACAGGAACTATGGCTACACCTTC
>TRBD2|.|TRBV6-2/TRBV6-3|TRBJ2-3
CACRPIGLAGDTDTQYF
TGTGCCTGCAGACCCATTGGACTAGCGGGAGACACAGATACGCAGTATTTT
>TRBD2|.|TRBV4-2|TRBJ2-1
CASSQAGGGEHNEQFF
TGTGCCAGCAGCCAAGCGGGAGGGGGGGAGCACAATGAGCAGTTCTTC
>TRBD1|few|TRBV20-1|TRBJ1-5
CSARGQGPFAQHF
TGCAGTGCTAGAGGACAGGGGCCTTTTGCCCAGCATTTT
>.|.|TRBV28|TRBJ2-7
CASSLFSAKSSYEQYF
TGTGCCAGCAGTTTATTCTCGGCGAAAAGCTCCTACGAGCAGTACTTC
>.|.|TRBV12-3/TRBV12-4|TRBJ1-4
CASSRRRGNEKLFF
TGTGCCAGCAGTCGGCGGAGGGGGAATGAAAAACTGTTTTTT
>.|few|TRBV6-2/TRBV6-3|TRBJ1-5
CASSWAGYNQPQHF
TGTGCCAGCAGTTGGGCCGGATACAATCAGCCCCAGCATTTT
>.|.|TRBV7-2|TRBJ1-4
CASSHREGGANEKLFF
TGTGCCAGCAGCCACCGGGAGGGGGGGGCTAATGAAAAACTGTTTTTT
>TRBD2|.|TRBV27|TRBJ2-1
CASSTRLAGGRNEQFF
TGTGCCAGCAGTACCCGGCTAGCGGGGGGGCGCAATGAGCAGTTCTTC
>TRBD1|.|TRBV29-1|TRBJ1-2
CSVDPVQGSYGYTF
TGCAGCGTTGATCCTGTACAGGGGTCGTATGGCTACACCTTC
>.|few|TRBV5-1|TRBJ2-7
CASSSSDLLEQYF
TGCGCCAGCAGCTCAAGCGACTTGCTCGAGCAGTACTTC
>TRBD1|.|TRBV4-1|TRBJ1-1
CASSLAGQVNTEAFF
TGCGCCAGCAGCCTAGCGGGACAGGTGAACACTGAAGCTTTCTTT
>.|few|TRBV3-1|TRBJ1-5
CASSQGDGNQPQHF
TGTGCCAGCAGCCAAGGAGACGGGAATCAGCCCCAGCATTTT
>TRBD1|.|TRBV5-1|TRBJ2-3
CASSLDGTGGSDTQYF
TGCGCCAGCAGCTTGGATGGGACAGGGGGATCAGATACGCAGTATTTT
>TRBD2|.|TRBV28|TRBJ2-5
CASSFRGAGGLGTQYF
TGTGCCAGCAGTTTCAGAGGAGCGGGGGGGCTGGGGACCCAGTACTTC
>.|few|TRBV20-1|TRBJ1-4
CSARLGLPGEKLFF
TGCAGTGCTAGGCTGGGTCTACCCGGGGAAAAACTGTTTTTT
>TRBD2|few|TRBV5-1|TRBJ2-7
CASSSTLAGEQYF
TGCGCCAGCAGCTCCACCTTAGCGGGCGAGCAGTACTTC
>.|.|TRBV5-1|TRBJ2-7
CASSLISVFYEQYF
TGCGCCAGCAGCTTGATATCAGTCTTCTACGAGCAGTACTTC
>.|few|TRBV20-1|TRBJ2-3
CSALRLFTDTQYF
TGCAGTGCTTTGAGACTATTCACAGATACGCAGTATTTT
>.|many|TRBV20-1|TRBJ2-4
CSARTTGFNIQYF
TGCAGTGCTAGAACCACAGGGTTCAACATTCAGTACTTC
>.|few|TRBV4-1|TRBJ2-4
CASSSPTGPIAKNIQYF
TGCGCCAGCAGCTCTCCGACAGGACCCATAGCCAAAAACATTCAGTACTTC
>TRBD1|few|TRBV12-3/TRBV12-4|TRBJ2-1
CASSHPGQSYNEQFF
TGTGCCAGCAGTCACCCGGGACAGAGTTACAATGAGCAGTTCTTC
>.|few|TRBV5-6|TRBJ1-2
CASSLEFGAGTAGYTF
TGTGCCAGCAGCTTGGAATTTGGTGCGGGGACGGCTGGCTACACCTTC
>TRBD2|.|TRBV9|TRBJ2-3
CASSFEGLAASDTQYF
TGTGCCAGCAGCTTCGAGGGACTAGCGGCGAGCGATACGCAGTATTTT
>.|.|TRBV20-1|TRBJ2-2
CSAQTPTNTGELFF
TGCAGTGCCCAAACACCGACGAACACCGGGGAGCTGTTTTTT
>TRBD1|once|TRBV7-3|TRBJ2-3
CASSLTDRGADTQYF
TGTGCCAGCAGCTTAACCGACAGGGGGGCAGATACGCAGTATTTT
>.|.|TRBV6-2/TRBV6-3|TRBJ2-3
CASVSDPTDTQYF
TGTGCCAGCGTTTCGGACCCCACAGATACGCAGTATTTT
>TRBD2|few|TRBV29-1|TRBJ2-7
CSVGGGDGTYEQYF
TGCAGCGTTGGGGGAGGGGACGGGACCTACGAGCAGTACTTC
>.|.|TRBV5-1|TRBJ1-1
CASSHGTGFNTEAFF
TGCGCCAGCAGCCACGGGACCGGATTTAACACTGAAGCTTTCTTT
>.|once|TRBV10-3|TRBJ1-2
CAISAEGQLNYGYTF
TGTGCCATCAGCGCAGAGGGTCAATTAAACTATGGCTACACCTTC
>TRBD1|few|TRBV7-3|TRBJ2-7
CAGSLNPFTGVYEQYF
TGTGCCGGCAGCCTTAATCCTTTCACAGGGGTATACGAGCAGTACTTC
>.|few|TRBV11-1|TRBJ2-3
CASSFSGRPTDTQYF
TGTGCCAGCAGCTTTAGCGGCAGACCCACAGATACGCAGTATTTT
>TRBD2|.|TRBV7-2|TRBJ2-5
CASNRSGGVLGETQYF
TGTGCCAGCAACCGCTCGGGAGGGGTCTTAGGAGAGACCCAGTACTTC
>.|.|TRBV12-3/TRBV12-4|TRBJ2-7
CASSFGLMVLGGNDEQYF
TGTGCCAGCAGTTTCGGCCTCATGGTGCTCGGAGGAAACGACGAGCAGTACTTC
>.|.|TRBV7-2|TRBJ2-1
CASSLYPLPSVGDEQFF
TGTGCCAGCAGCTTATATCCCCTCCCATCGGTTGGGGATGAGCAGTTCTTC
>.|.|TRBV29-1|TRBJ2-3
CSVEGTHSTDTQYF
TGCAGCGTTGAAGGGACCCATAGCACAGATACGCAGTATTTT
>.|.|TRBV4-2|TRBJ2-5
CASSQEGDQKTQYF
TGTGCCAGCAGCCAAGAGGGGGACCAGAAGACCCAGTACTTC
>.|few|TRBV7-6|TRBJ2-7
CASSSPLDGSYEQYF
TGTGCCAGCAGCTCCCCTCTGGACGGCTCCTACGAGCAGTACTTC
>.|once|TRBV29-1|TRBJ1-1
CSVEEKGLNTGAFF
TGCAGCGTTGAAGAAAAGGGGCTGAACACTGGAGCTTTCTTT
>.|few|TRBV18|TRBJ1-4
CASSPYGGGLTEKLFF
TGTGCCAGCTCACCATACGGCGGAGGGCTCACTGAAAAACTGTTTTTT
>.|.|TRBV10-3|TRBJ2-5
CAISESSQATQYF
TGTGCCATCAGTGAGTCGAGCCAAGCGACCCAGTACTTC
>.|.|TRBV12-3/TRBV12-4|TRBJ1-6
CASSFRLRGSRPPLHF
TGTGCCAGCAGTTTTAGGCTGAGGGGCTCGAGACCACCCCTCCACTTT
>.|many|TRBV6-6|TRBJ2-5
CASSYWETQYF
TGTGCCAGCAGTTACTGGGAGACCCAGTACTTC
>TRBD2|.|TRBV4-3|TRBJ2-7
CASSRYSGGASINEQYF
TGCGCCAGCAGCCGCTATAGCGGGGGGGCGAGTATAAACGAGCAGTACTTC
>.|.|TRBV7-2|TRBJ1-2
CASSLDSYYDYTF
TGTGCCAGCAGCTTGGACAGTTACTATGACTACACCTTC
>TRBD1|.|TRBV20-1|TRBJ2-5
CSARPGQTQETQYF
TGCAGTGCTAGGCCGGGACAGACCCAAGAGACCCAGTACTTC
>.|.|TRBV27|TRBJ1-2
CASSLKGHSYGYTF
TGTGCCAGCAGTTTAAAGGGACACAGCTATGGCTACACCTTC
>.|few|TRBV7-9|TRBJ2-7
CASSLKHYEQYF
TGTGCCAGCAGCTTAAAGCACTACGAGCAGTACTTC
>.|.|TRBV7-3|TRBJ2-1
CASSLTFSNEQFF
TGTGCCAGCAGCTTAACGTTCAGTAATGAGCAGTTCTTC
>TRBD1|once|TRBV5-1|TRBJ2-7
CASSAGQGYEQHF
TGCGCCAGCAGCGCAGGACAGGGATACGAGCAGCACTTC
>.|few|TRBV5-6|TRBJ2-4
CASSPGVAESKNIQYF
TGTGCCAGCAGCCCCGGGGTGGCGGAATCCAAAAACATTCAGTACTTC
>.|.|TRBV6-6|TRBJ2-1
CASSYGTLDNEQFF
TGTGCCAGCAGTTACGGGACCTTAGACAATGAGCAGTTCTTC